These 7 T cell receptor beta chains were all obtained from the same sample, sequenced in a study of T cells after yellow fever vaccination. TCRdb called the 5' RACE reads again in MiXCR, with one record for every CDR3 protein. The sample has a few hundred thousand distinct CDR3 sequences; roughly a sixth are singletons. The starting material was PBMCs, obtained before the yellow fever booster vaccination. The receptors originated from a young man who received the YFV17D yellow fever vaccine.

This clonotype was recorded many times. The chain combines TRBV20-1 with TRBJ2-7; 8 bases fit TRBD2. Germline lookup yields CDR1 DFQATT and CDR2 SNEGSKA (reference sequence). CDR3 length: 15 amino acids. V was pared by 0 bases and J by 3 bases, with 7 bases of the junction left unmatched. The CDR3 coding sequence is TGCAGTGCTAGAGATCCCGGGGGGGGAAACTACGAGCAGTACTTC. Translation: CSARDPGGGNYEQYF.

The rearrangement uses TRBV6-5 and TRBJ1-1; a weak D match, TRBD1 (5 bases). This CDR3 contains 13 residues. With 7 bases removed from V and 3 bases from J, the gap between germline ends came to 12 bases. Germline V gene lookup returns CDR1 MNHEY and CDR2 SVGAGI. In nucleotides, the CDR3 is TGTGCCAGCATCCGAGGGGCGGACACTGAAGCTTTCTTT. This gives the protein CASIRGADTEAFF.

The CDR3 DNA reads as TGTGCCAGCAGCGTTTCCGGGACTCAGTACAATGAGCAGTTCTTC. Its protein is CASSVSGTQYNEQFF. The rearrangement links TRBV9 to TRBJ2-1; the D gene is possibly TRBD2 (6 bases). CDR1 is SGDLS, CDR2 YYNGEE, per germline. The length of the CDR3 is 15 residues. Trimming pared 2 bases from V and 4 bases from J, leaving 13 bases between. The whole variable domain, filled in from reference TRBV9 and TRBJ2-1, reads DSGVTQTPKHLITATGQRVTLRCSPRSGDLSVYWYQQSLDQGLQFLIQYYNGEERAKGNILERFSAQQFPDLHSELNLSSLELGDSALYFCASSVSGTQYNEQFFGPGTRLTVL.

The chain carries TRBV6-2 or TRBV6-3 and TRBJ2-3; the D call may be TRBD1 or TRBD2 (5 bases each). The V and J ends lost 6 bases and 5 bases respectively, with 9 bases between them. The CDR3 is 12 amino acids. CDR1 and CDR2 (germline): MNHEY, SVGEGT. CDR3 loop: CASSGTIDTQYF. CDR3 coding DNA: TGTGCCAGCAGCGGGACCATAGATACGCAGTATTTT.

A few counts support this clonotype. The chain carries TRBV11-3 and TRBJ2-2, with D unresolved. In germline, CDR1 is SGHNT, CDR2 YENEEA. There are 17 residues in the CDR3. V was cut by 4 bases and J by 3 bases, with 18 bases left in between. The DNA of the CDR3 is TGTGCCAGCAGCTCCCGCGGTATAGAGTGGGACACCGGGGAGCTGTTTTTT. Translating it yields CASSSRGIEWDTGELFF.

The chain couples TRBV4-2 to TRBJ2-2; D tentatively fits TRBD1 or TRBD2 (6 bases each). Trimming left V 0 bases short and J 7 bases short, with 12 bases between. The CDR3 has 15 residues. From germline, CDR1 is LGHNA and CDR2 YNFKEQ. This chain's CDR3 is CASSQDRGAYGELFF. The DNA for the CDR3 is TGTGCCAGCAGCCAAGATAGGGGGGCCTACGGGGAGCTGTTTTTT.

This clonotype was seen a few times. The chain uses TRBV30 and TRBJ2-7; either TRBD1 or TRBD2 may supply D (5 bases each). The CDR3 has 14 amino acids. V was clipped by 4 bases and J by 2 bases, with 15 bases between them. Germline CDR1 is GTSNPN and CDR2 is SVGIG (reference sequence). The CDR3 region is CAWTSRDGTYEQYF. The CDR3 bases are TGTGCCTGGACCTCCCGGGACGGGACCTACGAGCAGTACTTC.